Sequencing of this TCR beta chain was carried out in a study of blood T cell repertoires in COVID-19. Assay used: immunoSEQ multiplex PCR; TCRdb lists only in-frame clones, some missing. The data show about 73,000 clones, roughly 89% seen once. The sequenced sample consisted of peripheral blood. The source of this sequence is a man older than 75 with acute or convalescent COVID-19.

DNA of the CDR3: TGTGCCAGTAGTTGGGGGGGCGCCTCCTACAATGAGCAGTTCTTC. Amino acids: CASSWGGASYNEQFF. This chain links TRBV19 with TRBJ2-1, with TRBD2 as a possible D gene (7 bases). Germline assignment: CDR1 LNHDA and CDR2 SQIVND (reference sequence). Trimming cost V 5 bases and J 0 bases, with 11 bases left between them. The CDR3 sequence is 15 residues long.